This T cell receptor (beta chain) was captured in a study of blood T cell repertoires in COVID-19. Across the study: Sources were T cells, B-cell-depleted T cells, or PBMCs; the material itself was cDNA or gDNA.

Assay: immunoSEQ multiplex PCR; the TCRdb copy retains only in-frame clones and omits some. The sample lists some 250,000 clones, over 75% occurring once. This clonotype was obtained from a human donor in a cohort sampled during active COVID-19. The sequencing sample was made of peripheral blood.

The CDR3: CASSFPAGGPEDEQFF. CDR3 nucleotide sequence: TGTGCCAGCAGTTTCCCAGCGGGAGGGCCAGAGGATGAGCAGTTCTTC. The gene calls are TRBV28 and TRBJ2-1; TRBD2 agrees at 10 bases. CDR3 length equals 16 residues. In germline, CDR1 is MDHEN, CDR2 SYDVKM. V was clipped by 3 bases and J by 8 bases; unmatched bases: 10.